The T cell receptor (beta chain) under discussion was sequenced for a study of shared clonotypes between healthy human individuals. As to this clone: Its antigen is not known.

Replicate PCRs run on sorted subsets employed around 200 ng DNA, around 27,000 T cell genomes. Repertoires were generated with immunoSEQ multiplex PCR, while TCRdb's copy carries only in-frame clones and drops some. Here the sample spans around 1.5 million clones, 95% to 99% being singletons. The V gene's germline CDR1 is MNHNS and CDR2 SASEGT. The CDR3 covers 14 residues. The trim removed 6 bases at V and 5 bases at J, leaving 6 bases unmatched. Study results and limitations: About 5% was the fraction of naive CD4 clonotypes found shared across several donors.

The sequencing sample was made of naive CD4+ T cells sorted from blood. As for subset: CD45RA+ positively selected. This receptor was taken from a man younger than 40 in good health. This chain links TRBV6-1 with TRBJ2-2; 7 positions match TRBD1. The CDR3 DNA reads TGTGCCAGCAGAGACAGGGTGAAGACCGGGGAGCTGTTTTTT. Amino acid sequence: CASRDRVKTGELFF.